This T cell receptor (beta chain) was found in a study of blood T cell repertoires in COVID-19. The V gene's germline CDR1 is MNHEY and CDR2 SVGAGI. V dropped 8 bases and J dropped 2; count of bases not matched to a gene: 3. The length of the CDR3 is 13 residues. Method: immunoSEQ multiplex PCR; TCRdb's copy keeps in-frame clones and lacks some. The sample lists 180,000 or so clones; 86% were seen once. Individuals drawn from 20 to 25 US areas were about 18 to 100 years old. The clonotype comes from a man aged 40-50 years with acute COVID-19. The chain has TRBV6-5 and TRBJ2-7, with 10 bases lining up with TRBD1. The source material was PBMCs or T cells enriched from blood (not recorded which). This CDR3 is CASRDRGPYEQYF. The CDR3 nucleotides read TGTGCCAGCCGGGACAGGGGCCCCTACGAGCAGTACTTC.